This T cell receptor (beta chain) emerged from a study of blood T cell repertoires in COVID-19 (dated by TCRdb to the early 2020s). Notes on the research overall: Collaborator samples came from the United States, Italy and Spain and covered acute and convalescent phases of COVID-19. The prospective study material was composed of cDNA or gDNA derived from T cells, B-cell-depleted T cells, or PBMCs. The dataset comprised deeply sampled blood TCRbeta repertoires from subjects exposed to, actively infected with, or recovered from COVID-19. A freely available public database, intended as a resource for researchers studying the immune response to SARS-CoV-2, is where the repertoires were released. The samples were drawn from the first 160 participants of the ongoing ImmuneRACE study and from 1,254 subjects provided by 6 global collaborators. Sample metadata almost always included a de-identified subject ID, COVID-19 status, age in years and sex. HLA class I and class II types, where available, came from metadata supplied by the sample provider rather than from assay-based typing.

The collaborating institutions used their own protocols to collect whole blood in K2EDTA tubes. For TCRbeta analysis, collaborators shipped samples in one of three forms: frozen whole blood, isolated PBMCs, or DNA extracted from either of those sample types. Beyond this particular receptor, the publication reports: The quantity of clinical and demographic metadata differed by source and by participant and was supplied without curation.

Concerning this clone itself: Its cognate antigen has yet to be identified. No much larger clonotype is one base removed from it; base qualities were not supplied.

V loses 6 bases of germline sequence and J loses 9 bases, and the interval between the two ends is 12 bases. The CDR3 contains 13 residues, cysteine and phenylalanine counted. Only the CDR3 DNA is retained, 39 bases long and in frame from the first base. In the germline V gene, CDR1 corresponds to MNHEY and CDR2 to SVGAGI. TCRbeta CDR3 regions were amplified from genomic DNA by means of the immunoSEQ Assay, a bias-controlled multiplex PCR. On the study's bioinformatics: Within the assay, amplification of reference gene primers was used to estimate how many nucleated cells each sample contained. To quantify the absolute abundance of each unique TCRbeta CDR3 rearrangement, sequence reads were collapsed and filtered. Productive Simpson clonality was computed per sample as the square root of Simpson's diversity index over productive rearrangements. Imported from immuneACCESS, the table was reduced by TCRdb to in-frame sequences with V and J called. These copies leave out some clones; in studies compared against another copy, an unresolved V gene accounts for under half, and the cause of the remainder is not known. The V and J calls and clone size come from that table; D and trimming were worked out from the DNA. The sample table lists about 110,000 clones, less than 85% of them with a count of one. 13% to 15% of the sample goes to the ten largest clones.

This TCR came from a woman in her fifties or sixties with acute or convalescent COVID-19. This chain is built from TRBV6-5 and TRBJ1-6; the D gene is possibly TRBD1, with 6 bases matching. Sequencing input: peripheral blood. This receptor carries the CDR3 CASRGTGTSPLHF. The sequence in DNA is TGTGCCAGCAGGGGAACAGGGACTTCACCCCTCCACTTT.